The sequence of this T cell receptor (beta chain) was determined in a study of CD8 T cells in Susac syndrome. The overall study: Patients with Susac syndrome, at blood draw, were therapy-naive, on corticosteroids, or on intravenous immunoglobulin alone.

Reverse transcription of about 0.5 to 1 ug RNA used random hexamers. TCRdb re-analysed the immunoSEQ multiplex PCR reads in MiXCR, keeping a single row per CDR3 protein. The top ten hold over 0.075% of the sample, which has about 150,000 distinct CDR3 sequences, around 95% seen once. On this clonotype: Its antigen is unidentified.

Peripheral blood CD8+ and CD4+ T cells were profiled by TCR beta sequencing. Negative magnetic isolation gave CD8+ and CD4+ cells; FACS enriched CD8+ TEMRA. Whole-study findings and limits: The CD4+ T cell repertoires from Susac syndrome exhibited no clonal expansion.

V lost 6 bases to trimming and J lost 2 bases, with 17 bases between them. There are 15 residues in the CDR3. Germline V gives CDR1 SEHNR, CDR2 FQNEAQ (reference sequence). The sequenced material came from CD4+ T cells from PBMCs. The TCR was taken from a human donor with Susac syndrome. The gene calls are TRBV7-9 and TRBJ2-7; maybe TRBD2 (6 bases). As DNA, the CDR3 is TGTGCCAGCAGTTTGGTCGGAGGGATAACCTACGAGCAGTACTTC. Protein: CASSLVGGITYEQYF.